The rows below give T cell receptor beta chains drawn from one sample of a study of OX40 agonist ivuxolimab in advanced cancers. Measured with immunoSEQ multiplex PCR; TCRdb has only the in-frame clones, and not every one. The sample has 70,000 to 95,000 clones; approximately 80% are singletons. The sample in question was CD4+ or CD8+ T cells sorted from blood, obtained in a trial of the OX40 agonist ivuxolimab. The origin of the receptors is an adult with an advanced solid tumor such as melanoma, head and neck, liver or kidney cancer. Each CDR3 is given with its conserved first and last residue. D genes are given only for firm matches. Clone sizes are given selectively: once, few, many, or a class where the clone is expanded.

j_call: TRBJ1-1; clone_size: .; v_call: TRBV14; d_call: TRBD1; cdr3_nt: TGTGCCAGCAGCCAAGATAGAGGGGGCTACACTGAAGCTTTCTTT; cdr3_aa: CASSQDRGGYTEAFF
j_call: TRBJ2-3; clone_size: .; v_call: TRBV2; d_call: .; cdr3_nt: TGTGCCAGCTCCAGGGTAGCTTTGGTATCAGATACGCAGTATTTT; cdr3_aa: CASSRVALVSDTQYF
j_call: TRBJ2-2; clone_size: .; v_call: TRBV19; d_call: .; cdr3_nt: TGTGCCAGTAGTTGGGACATCTCGAACACCGGGGAGCTGTTTTTT; cdr3_aa: CASSWDISNTGELFF
j_call: TRBJ1-6; clone_size: once; v_call: TRBV6-5; d_call: .; cdr3_nt: TGTGCCAGCAGTTACACCGACAAGAAGAATTCACCCCTCCACTTT; cdr3_aa: CASSYTDKKNSPLHF
j_call: TRBJ2-5; clone_size: .; v_call: TRBV19; d_call: TRBD1; cdr3_nt: TGTGCCAGTAGTGCGGACAGGGGCCAAGAGACCCAGTACTTC; cdr3_aa: CASSADRGQETQYF
j_call: TRBJ2-6; clone_size: .; v_call: TRBV18; d_call: TRBD1; cdr3_nt: TGTGCCAGCTCACCATCGAGGGGGCCTGGGGCCAACGTCCTGACTTTC; cdr3_aa: CASSPSRGPGANVLTF
j_call: TRBJ2-5; clone_size: .; v_call: TRBV18; d_call: TRBD2; cdr3_nt: TGTGCCAGCCCCCCCGCGGGGGGACAACACCAAGAGACCCAGTACTTC; cdr3_aa: CASPPAGGQHQETQYF
j_call: TRBJ1-5; clone_size: .; v_call: TRBV18; d_call: TRBD1; cdr3_nt: TGTGCCAGCTCGTTCCCGGGACAGGGGGCGGGCAGCAATCAGCCCCAGCATTTT; cdr3_aa: CASSFPGQGAGSNQPQHF
j_call: TRBJ1-2; clone_size: .; v_call: TRBV19; d_call: .; cdr3_nt: TGTGCCAGTAGTATTTACCGTAACTATGGCTACACCTTC; cdr3_aa: CASSIYRNYGYTF
j_call: TRBJ1-6; clone_size: .; v_call: TRBV27; d_call: TRBD1; cdr3_nt: TGTGCCAGCAGTGCAAACCGACAGGGAGTAAATTCACCCCTCCACTTT; cdr3_aa: CASSANRQGVNSPLHF
j_call: TRBJ2-2; clone_size: .; v_call: TRBV18; d_call: .; cdr3_nt: TGTGCCAGCTCACAGTACCAGGGAGACACCGGGGAGCTGTTTTTT; cdr3_aa: CASSQYQGDTGELFF
j_call: TRBJ1-4; clone_size: .; v_call: TRBV28; d_call: .; cdr3_nt: TGTGCCAGCACCCTATCGGGGAGTGAAAAACTGTTTTTT; cdr3_aa: CASTLSGSEKLFF
j_call: TRBJ2-2; clone_size: .; v_call: TRBV4-3; d_call: TRBD2; cdr3_nt: TGCGCCAGCAGCCAAGTTCGGGGGGGCGCGAACACCGGGGAGCTGTTTTTT; cdr3_aa: CASSQVRGGANTGELFF
j_call: TRBJ1-2; clone_size: few; v_call: TRBV4-1; d_call: TRBD1; cdr3_nt: TGCGCCAGCAGCCTCCGTGACAGGGAGAGCTATGGCTACACCTTC; cdr3_aa: CASSLRDRESYGYTF
j_call: TRBJ2-7; clone_size: .; v_call: TRBV2; d_call: .; cdr3_nt: TGTGCCAGCACGGGCAAACAGGGCCTGCACGAGCAGTACTTC; cdr3_aa: CASTGKQGLHEQYF
j_call: TRBJ2-6; clone_size: .; v_call: TRBV6-5; d_call: .; cdr3_nt: TGTGCCAGCAGTTACCGGCAGACCTCTTGGGCCAACGTCCTGACTTTC; cdr3_aa: CASSYRQTSWANVLTF
j_call: TRBJ1-1; clone_size: .; v_call: TRBV29-1; d_call: TRBD1; cdr3_nt: TGCAGCGTTAGACAGGGTAACACTGAAGCTTTCTTT; cdr3_aa: CSVRQGNTEAFF
j_call: TRBJ2-6; clone_size: .; v_call: TRBV6-1; d_call: .; cdr3_nt: TGTGCCAGCAGTGAAGCGGTCTCTGGGGCCAACGTCCTGACTTTC; cdr3_aa: CASSEAVSGANVLTF
j_call: TRBJ1-1; clone_size: few; v_call: TRBV5-4; d_call: .; cdr3_nt: TGTGCCAGCCGAAACCTCGGGGGGCCCCCTGAAGCTTTCTTT; cdr3_aa: CASRNLGGPPEAFF
j_call: TRBJ2-1; clone_size: .; v_call: TRBV21-1; d_call: .; cdr3_nt: TGTGCCAGCAGGGCGTCGGGGGGAGGCTCCTACAATGAGCAGTTCTTC; cdr3_aa: CASRASGGGSYNEQFF
j_call: TRBJ1-1; clone_size: .; v_call: TRBV6-5; d_call: TRBD1; cdr3_nt: TGTGCCAGCAGTTACCGCGGGACAGGCCGGAACGCTGAAGCTTTCTTT; cdr3_aa: CASSYRGTGRNAEAFF
j_call: TRBJ2-1; clone_size: .; v_call: TRBV9; d_call: TRBD2; cdr3_nt: TGTGCCAGCAGCGTTAGCGGGGGCCGGTTTAATGAGCAGTTCTTC; cdr3_aa: CASSVSGGRFNEQFF
j_call: TRBJ2-3; clone_size: .; v_call: TRBV6-5; d_call: .; cdr3_nt: TGTGCCAGCAGTTCGACAGGTGATACGCAGTATTTT; cdr3_aa: CASSSTGDTQYF
j_call: TRBJ2-3; clone_size: once; v_call: TRBV28; d_call: .; cdr3_nt: TGTGCCAGCGGACCTGCGCGGGGCACAGATACGCAGTATTTT; cdr3_aa: CASGPARGTDTQYF
j_call: TRBJ1-6; clone_size: .; v_call: TRBV7-2; d_call: .; cdr3_nt: TGTGCCAGCAGCTTTTCATCGGTCTCACCCCTCCACTTT; cdr3_aa: CASSFSSVSPLHF
j_call: TRBJ1-5; clone_size: .; v_call: TRBV10-3; d_call: TRBD1; cdr3_nt: TGTGCCATCAGTGAGTCGGAGGGCAGGGGGGATCAGCCCCAGCATTTT; cdr3_aa: CAISESEGRGDQPQHF
j_call: TRBJ2-7; clone_size: .; v_call: TRBV18; d_call: .; cdr3_nt: TGTGCCAGCTCACCCTCGACCCCCTACGAGCAGTACTTC; cdr3_aa: CASSPSTPYEQYF
j_call: TRBJ1-6; clone_size: .; v_call: TRBV5-8; d_call: .; cdr3_nt: TGTGCCAGCTCCCGGGACGTCCCTTCACCCCTCCACTTT; cdr3_aa: CASSRDVPSPLHF
j_call: TRBJ1-5; clone_size: .; v_call: TRBV28; d_call: .; cdr3_nt: TGTGCCAGCAGTTTAAAGGACAGAAATCAGCCCCAGCATTTT; cdr3_aa: CASSLKDRNQPQHF
j_call: TRBJ1-4; clone_size: few; v_call: TRBV2; d_call: .; cdr3_nt: TGTGCCAGCAGAGCCCCCAGTGAAAAACTGTTTTTT; cdr3_aa: CASRAPSEKLFF
j_call: TRBJ2-1; clone_size: once; v_call: TRBV5-4; d_call: .; cdr3_nt: TGTGCCAGCAGCGTGTACATGGCTAGCTCCTACAATGAGCAGTTCTTC; cdr3_aa: CASSVYMASSYNEQFF
j_call: TRBJ1-4; clone_size: .; v_call: TRBV7-5; d_call: .; cdr3_nt: TGTGTCAGAAGCGCGACAGGGGGCTTTATGGAAAAACTGTTTTTT; cdr3_aa: CVRSATGGFMEKLFF
j_call: TRBJ1-1; clone_size: .; v_call: TRBV11-1; d_call: .; cdr3_nt: TGTGCCAGCAGCCCCTACGGGGTGAGGACGAACACTGAAGCTTTCTTT; cdr3_aa: CASSPYGVRTNTEAFF
j_call: TRBJ2-5; clone_size: .; v_call: TRBV18; d_call: TRBD1; cdr3_nt: TGTGCCAGCTCCCAGACAGGGGGGGCAGAGACCCAGTACTTC; cdr3_aa: CASSQTGGAETQYF
j_call: TRBJ2-2; clone_size: .; v_call: TRBV27; d_call: .; cdr3_nt: TGTGCCAGCACCCGGGGGAACACCGGGGAGCTGTTTTTT; cdr3_aa: CASTRGNTGELFF
j_call: TRBJ1-2; clone_size: .; v_call: TRBV4-1; d_call: .; cdr3_nt: TGCGCCAGCAGCCAAGAAAGAGGGATTTATGGCTACACCTTC; cdr3_aa: CASSQERGIYGYTF
j_call: TRBJ1-5; clone_size: .; v_call: TRBV2; d_call: .; cdr3_nt: TGTGCCAGCAGTATTAGGGCAGATGGGAATCAGCCCCAGCATTTT; cdr3_aa: CASSIRADGNQPQHF
j_call: TRBJ1-1; clone_size: .; v_call: TRBV7-9; d_call: .; cdr3_nt: TGTGCCAGCAGCTTAGGCGGCGGGAGATTGAACACTGAAGCTTTCTTT; cdr3_aa: CASSLGGGRLNTEAFF
j_call: TRBJ1-5; clone_size: few; v_call: TRBV6-6; d_call: TRBD1; cdr3_nt: TGTGCCAGCAGTTACTCTGGGACAGCCAATCAGCCCCAGCATTTT; cdr3_aa: CASSYSGTANQPQHF
j_call: TRBJ1-1; clone_size: .; v_call: TRBV2; d_call: .; cdr3_nt: TGTGCCAGCAGGGGCCAAGGGCAGGGTACTGAAGCTTTCTTT; cdr3_aa: CASRGQGQGTEAFF
j_call: TRBJ1-4; clone_size: once; v_call: TRBV1; d_call: .; cdr3_nt: TGCACCAGCAGCCAAATCGACAGGGAATGGGAAAAACTGTTTTTT; cdr3_aa: CTSSQIDREWEKLFF
j_call: TRBJ2-2; clone_size: .; v_call: TRBV7-3; d_call: .; cdr3_nt: TGTGCCAGCAAACCGAAGGGGGACACCGGGGAGCTGTTTTTT; cdr3_aa: CASKPKGDTGELFF
j_call: TRBJ1-3; clone_size: .; v_call: TRBV12-5; d_call: .; cdr3_nt: TGTGCTAGTGGTTTGGTACCCGAAGGGGGAAACACCATATATTTT; cdr3_aa: CASGLVPEGGNTIYF
j_call: TRBJ1-5; clone_size: .; v_call: TRBV28; d_call: TRBD1; cdr3_nt: TGTGCCAGCAGTCGAGGGACAGGGATACAGCCCCAGCATTTT; cdr3_aa: CASSRGTGIQPQHF
j_call: TRBJ2-2; clone_size: .; v_call: TRBV11-2; d_call: .; cdr3_nt: TGTGCCAGCAGCTTAGACAGGGCGACCGGGGAGCTGTTTTTT; cdr3_aa: CASSLDRATGELFF
j_call: TRBJ1-5; clone_size: .; v_call: TRBV4-2; d_call: TRBD1; cdr3_nt: TGTGCCAGCAGCCAAGAAGTTCTCGGGACAGCGGGTAATCAGCCCCAGCATTTT; cdr3_aa: CASSQEVLGTAGNQPQHF
j_call: TRBJ2-1; clone_size: .; v_call: TRBV7-3; d_call: .; cdr3_nt: TGTGCCAGCAGCCCGGAAGCATACTCCTACAATGAGCAGTTCTTC; cdr3_aa: CASSPEAYSYNEQFF
j_call: TRBJ1-6; clone_size: .; v_call: TRBV28; d_call: .; cdr3_nt: TGTGCCAGCAGTTTAGTCAGGGGAAATAATTCACCCCTCCACTTT; cdr3_aa: CASSLVRGNNSPLHF
j_call: TRBJ2-2; clone_size: .; v_call: TRBV13; d_call: .; cdr3_nt: TGTGCCAGCAGCTTAGGTCAGAATATGAACACCGGGGAGCTGTTTTTT; cdr3_aa: CASSLGQNMNTGELFF